This note documents a single T cell receptor (beta chain) sequence. This clonotype was picked up a small number of times. Its antigen is not yet known. No quality values exist for individual bases; no much larger clone is one base distant. Donors were a few dozen systemically healthy Caucasian individuals from Russia aged roughly 6 to 100 years. About 9.6 milliliters of peripheral blood were collected from each donor into EDTA-treated Vacutainer tubes. Ficoll-Paque density-gradient centrifugation was used to isolate PBMCs, with at least 6 million obtained per sample. Trizol reagent was used to extract total RNA from PBMCs, with at least 5.5 micrograms per sample. The percentages of naive CD45RAhigh/CD27high T cells were determined by flow cytometry on a PBMC aliquot from every donor. The sample originates from a study of blood T cells in healthy people across ages (dated by TCRdb to about 2015). The study in broad terms: In model experiments, roughly one uniquely barcoded TCR beta cDNA molecule per two T cells was captured by template switching. For two donors (one aged 18 to 30 and one aged 80 or older), the study analyzed two additional independent replicas of 1 million unique cDNA reads from the same blood draw. Using deep sequencing normalized with unique cDNA molecular identifiers, the study measured how TCR beta repertoire diversity changes with age. The donors were split into four age groups: young (average 16 years), middle-aged (39), aged (roughly 68) and long-lived (under 85).

The germline V gene supplies CDR1 SGDLS and CDR2 YYNGEE. The cysteine opens and the phenylalanine closes a CDR3 of 16 amino acids. The only DNA kept is the CDR3, 48 bases in frame from the first base. Trimming takes 4 bases off V and 0 bases off J; junction bases not matched to a gene: 6. Libraries came from 5' RACE. Sequencing took place on an Illumina HiSeq 2500. A second PCR of 7 to 11 cycles was performed with a sample-barcoded 5' primer and a J-beta primer mix. A template-switch 5' adaptor carrying 12 random nucleotides introduced a unique molecular identifier onto each TCR beta cDNA molecule. Each sample yielded at least 2.5 million CDR3-containing paired-end reads. First-strand cDNA synthesis was performed from all RNA using the Mint cDNA synthesis kit, with priming by a TRBC-specific oligonucleotide. Following uracil-DNA glycosylase treatment, a first 18-cycle PCR with universal primers M1SS and BC2_uni_R was performed on all cDNA. The authors' analysis ran thus. Normalization of each sample was performed by random selection of 1 million high-quality reads, each carrying a distinct molecular identifier. Reads sharing molecular identifiers were discarded rather than binned into consensus sequences. MiTCR, set to a Q25 quality threshold and the strictest error-elimination algorithm, was used for CDR3 identification, clonotype clustering and error correction. A nonparametric unseen species model with Euler transformation was used to estimate a lower bound on total TCR beta diversity. TCRdb took the public reads, trimmed them with fastp at Q25, ran MiXCR for clone calling and kept in-frame beta chains. Identical CDR3 proteins give one entry, which carries the most common genes and DNA. The V and J calls, along with clone size, are taken from TCRdb and not from the paper's own processing. Recorded for this sample are about 840,000 distinct CDR3 sequences; about 28% of them occurred a single time. The ten largest account for about 9.4% of the sample.

General conclusions and limits of the study: Conclusive comparison of naive and antigen-experienced compartments was prevented by the profiling of bulk unsorted PBMCs. Observed TCR beta diversity per million T cells fell roughly linearly with age, and a significant reduction was already apparent by age roughly 40. Compared with the aged group, the long-lived group had more naive CD4+ T cells, fewer expanded clones and increased TCR diversity, a pattern suggesting age selection. Observed TCR beta diversity correlated strongly with the percentage of naive T cells measured by flow cytometry. Because donor CMV infection status was unknown, age-related changes in expanded clonotypes were potentially confounded. Estimates of total diversity based on one million sequenced T cells were regarded as lower bounds and as underestimates.

These data also formed part of another study, on T cells of mothers and their children. As the second publication notes: The donors were nine systemically healthy Caucasian individuals, made up of three mothers and their six children. cDNA synthesis used all of the extracted RNA, with approximately 1.6 ug of RNA in each 15 ul reaction. In the second PCR, the M1S primer added sample barcodes and 2-4 random nucleotides. Each mother yielded over 9.5 million TCR beta CDR3 reads and each child some 3 million reads. Thymic selection shapes the output of TCR recombination in a similar way in related and unrelated pairs, and inherited differences have a minor effect. Normalized repertoire overlap was always slightly but never significantly higher in related than unrelated mother-child pairs. No persistent microchimeric T cell clones were detected, at a sensitivity of roughly 93 clones per million clonotypes. In the study, deep NGS was used to compare the TCR beta repertoires of mothers and children, and features distinguishing related mother-child pairs from unrelated individuals were sought. On average, the children were around 11 +/- 4 years old, while the mothers were about 40 +/- 4 years old. After adapter ligation was performed with NEBNext reagents, the libraries were sequenced on an Illumina HiSeq 2000 with 100+100 nt paired-end reads. To prevent cross-contamination, the mother and child libraries were prepared a month apart and were sequenced in separate runs. Each donor had between 500,000 and 2,000,000 distinct TCR beta clonotypes identified. Naive TCR beta clonotypes were estimated from low-frequency clonotypes matched to each donor's FACS-determined naive share, without sorting.

This sequence uses TRBV9 and TRBJ2-7, and 11 bases in between align with TRBD2. The source of this sequence is a woman in her thirties or forties in good health. The sequencing input was blood. This receptor carries the CDR3 CASSPTSGASSYEQYF. The nucleotide sequence reads as follows: TGTGCCAGCAGCCCGACTAGCGGGGCCAGCTCCTACGAGCAGTACTTC. The reference TRBV9 and TRBJ2-7 proteins fill in what lies around the CDR3, so the full variable domain reads DSGVTQTPKHLITATGQRVTLRCSPRSGDLSVYWYQQSLDQGLQFLIQYYNGEERAKGNILERFSAQQFPDLHSELNLSSLELGDSALYFCASSPTSGASSYEQYFGPGTRLTVT.